This passage covers 8 T cell receptor beta chains from one sample sequenced in a study of T cell responses to AZD1222 COVID-19 vaccine. Libraries were prepared by immunoSEQ multiplex PCR; TCRdb keeps only in-frame clonotypes and omits some of them. Of approximately 76,000 clones in the sample, around 88% are singletons; the top ten hold around 21%. The sequences come from peripheral blood, collected on day 0 of AZD1222 vaccination. These receptors were obtained from an adult in good health.

The V call is TRBV19, the J call TRBJ1-1; possibly TRBD1 for D (5 bases). The CDR3 runs to 13 residues. Between the trimmed V and J ends, which lost 5 bases and 7 bases, there was a span of 14 bases. Germline-derived CDR1 and CDR2 are LNHDA and SQIVND (reference sequence). The CDR3 coding sequence is TGTGCCAGTAGTGCCCTCGGGGGGGGTGAAGCTTTCTTT. Amino acid sequence: CASSALGGGEAFF.

The chain couples TRBV12-3 or TRBV12-4 to TRBJ1-4; the D gene is possibly TRBD1 (6 bases). The length of the CDR3 is 13 residues. Trimming took 2 bases from V and 11 from J, leaving 12 bases between them. The CDR3 bases are TGTGCCAGCAGTTTAAGTTCAGGGGAGAAACTGTTTTTT. Translation gives CASSLSSGEKLFF.

The chain uses TRBV5-1 and TRBJ1-2, with unresolved D. This CDR3 is 14 amino acids long. Trimming removed 7 bases at V and 0 bases at J, with 13 bases between. From germline, CDR1 is SGHRS and CDR2 YFSETQ. The CDR3 sequence is CASAPRSSNYGYTF. The CDR3 DNA reads TGCGCCAGCGCCCCCCGTTCATCTAACTATGGCTACACCTTC.

The V call is TRBV19, the J call TRBJ2-1, with D unresolved. The germline V gene encodes CDR1 LNHDA and CDR2 SQIVND (reference sequence). CDR3 length: 16 amino acids. Trimming cost V 4 bases and J 7 bases, with 20 bases left between them. CDR3 loop: CASSTPAIRPANEQFF. In nucleotides, the CDR3 is TGTGCCAGTAGTACCCCGGCAATCCGTCCCGCAAATGAGCAGTTCTTC.

The chain recombines TRBV9 with TRBJ2-7; TRBD2 matches 10 bases. After removal of 4 bases from V and 4 bases from J, the junction contained 5 bases not matched to a gene. Looked up from germline, CDR1 is SGDLS and CDR2 is YYNGEE. The CDR3 has 14 residues. CDR3 loop: CASSTSGKAYEQYF. CDR3 nucleotides: TGTGCCAGCAGCACTAGCGGGAAAGCTTACGAGCAGTACTTC.

V usage is TRBV5-1 and J usage is TRBJ2-7, with 8 bases aligning to TRBD2. Trimming removed 1 base from V and 3 bases from J; junction bases left unmatched: 6. In germline, CDR1 is SGHRS, CDR2 YFSETQ. The CDR3 runs to 15 residues. CDR3 DNA sequence: TGCGCCAGCAGCTTGAGCGGGGGAACTTTCTACGAGCAGTACTTC. As protein: CASSLSGGTFYEQYF.

The V and J genes are TRBV5-5 and TRBJ2-7; perhaps D is TRBD1 or TRBD2 (5 bases each). This CDR3 region has 15 residues. CDR1 is SGHKS, CDR2 YYEKEE, per germline (reference sequence). V dropped 3 bases and J dropped 8 bases, with 21 bases sitting between them. The CDR3 region is CASSSAGAYTQKQYF. The CDR3 nucleotides read TGTGCCAGCAGCTCGGCCGGGGCCTACACCCAGAAGCAGTACTTC.

This chain connects TRBV24-1 to TRBJ2-1; 13 nucleotides line up with TRBD2. After removal of 2 bases from V and 8 bases from J, the junction contained 5 bases not matched to a gene. The CDR3 loop spans 16 amino acids. Germline CDR1 is KGHDR and CDR2 is SFDVKD. The CDR3 region has the DNA TGTGCCACCAGTGATTGGACTAGCGGGAGTAAACATGAGCAGTTCTTC. As protein: CATSDWTSGSKHEQFF.